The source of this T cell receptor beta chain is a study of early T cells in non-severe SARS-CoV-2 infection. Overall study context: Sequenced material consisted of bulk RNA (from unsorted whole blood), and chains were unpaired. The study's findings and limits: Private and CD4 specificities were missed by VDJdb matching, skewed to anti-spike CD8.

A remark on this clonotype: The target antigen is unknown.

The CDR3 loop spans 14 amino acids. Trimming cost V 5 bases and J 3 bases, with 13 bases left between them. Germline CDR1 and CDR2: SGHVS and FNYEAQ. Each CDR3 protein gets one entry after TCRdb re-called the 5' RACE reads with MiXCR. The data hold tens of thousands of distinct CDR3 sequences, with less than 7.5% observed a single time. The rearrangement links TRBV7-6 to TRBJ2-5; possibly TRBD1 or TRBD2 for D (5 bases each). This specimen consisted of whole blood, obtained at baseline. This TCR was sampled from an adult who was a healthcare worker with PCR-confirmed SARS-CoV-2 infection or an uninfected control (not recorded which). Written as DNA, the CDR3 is TGTGCCAGCAGCATAGGGACCCCGGAAGAGACCCAGTACTTC. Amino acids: CASSIGTPEETQYF.